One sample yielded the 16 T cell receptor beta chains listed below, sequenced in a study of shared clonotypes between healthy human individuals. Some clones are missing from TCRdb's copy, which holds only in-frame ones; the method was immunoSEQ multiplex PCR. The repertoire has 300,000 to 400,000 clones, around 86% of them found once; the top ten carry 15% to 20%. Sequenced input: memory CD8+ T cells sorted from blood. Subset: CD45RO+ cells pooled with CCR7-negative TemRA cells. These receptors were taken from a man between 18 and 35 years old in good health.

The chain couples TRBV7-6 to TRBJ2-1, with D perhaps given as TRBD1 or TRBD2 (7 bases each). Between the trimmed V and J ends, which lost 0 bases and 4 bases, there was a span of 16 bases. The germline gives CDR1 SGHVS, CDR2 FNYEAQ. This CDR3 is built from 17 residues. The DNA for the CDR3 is TGTGCCAGCAGCTTAGCAAGGGGAGGGGGCCGGTACAATGAGCAGTTCTTC. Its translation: CASSLARGGGRYNEQFF.

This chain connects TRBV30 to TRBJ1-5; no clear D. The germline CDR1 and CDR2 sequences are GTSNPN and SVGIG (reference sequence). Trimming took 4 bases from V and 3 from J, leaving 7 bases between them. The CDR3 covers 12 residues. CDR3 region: CAWNVYNQPQHF. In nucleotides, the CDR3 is TGTGCCTGGAACGTCTACAATCAGCCCCAGCATTTT.

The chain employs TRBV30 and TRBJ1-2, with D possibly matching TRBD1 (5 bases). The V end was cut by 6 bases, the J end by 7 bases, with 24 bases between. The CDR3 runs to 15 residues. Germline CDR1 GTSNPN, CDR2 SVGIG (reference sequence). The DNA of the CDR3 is TGTGCCTGTCTCTTGGGGACCGCCCATGGACGTGGCTACACCTTC. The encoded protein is CACLLGTAHGRGYTF.

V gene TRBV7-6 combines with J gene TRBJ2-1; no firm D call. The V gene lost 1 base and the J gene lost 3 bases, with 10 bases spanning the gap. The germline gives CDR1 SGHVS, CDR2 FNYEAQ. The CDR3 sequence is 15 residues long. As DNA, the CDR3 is TGTGCCAGCAGCTTAGTTCCGTGGTACTACAATGAGCAGTTCTTC. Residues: CASSLVPWYYNEQFF. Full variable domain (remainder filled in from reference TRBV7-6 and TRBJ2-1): GAGVSQSPRYKVTKRGQDVALRCDPISGHVSLYWYRQALGQGPEFLTYFNYEAQQDKSGLPNDRFSAERPEGSISTLTIQRTEQRDSAMYRCASSLVPWYYNEQFFGPGTRLTVL.

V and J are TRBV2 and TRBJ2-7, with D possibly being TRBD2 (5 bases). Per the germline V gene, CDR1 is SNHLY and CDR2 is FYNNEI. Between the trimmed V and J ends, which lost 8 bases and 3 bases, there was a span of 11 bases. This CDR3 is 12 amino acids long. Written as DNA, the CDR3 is TGTGCCAGCGGGAGTGAGGGCTACGAGCAGTACTTC. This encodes CASGSEGYEQYF.

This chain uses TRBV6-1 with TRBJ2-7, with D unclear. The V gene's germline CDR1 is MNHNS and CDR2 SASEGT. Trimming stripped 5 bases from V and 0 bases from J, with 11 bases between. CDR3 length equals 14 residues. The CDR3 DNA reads TGTGCCAGCAGTCTAAAGGGCTTCTCCTACGAGCAGTACTTC. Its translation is CASSLKGFSYEQYF.

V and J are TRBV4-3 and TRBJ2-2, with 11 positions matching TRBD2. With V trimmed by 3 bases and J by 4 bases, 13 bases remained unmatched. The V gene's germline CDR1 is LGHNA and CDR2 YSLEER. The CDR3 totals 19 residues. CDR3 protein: CASSQSLLAGGSPTGELFF. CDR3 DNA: TGCGCCAGCAGCCAGTCACTCCTAGCGGGAGGATCACCCACCGGGGAGCTGTTTTTT.

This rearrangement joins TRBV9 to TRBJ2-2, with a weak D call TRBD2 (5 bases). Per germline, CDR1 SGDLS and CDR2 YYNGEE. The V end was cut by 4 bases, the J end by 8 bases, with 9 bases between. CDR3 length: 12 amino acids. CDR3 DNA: TGTGCCAGCAGCCCCCGGGATGGGGAGCTGTTTTTT. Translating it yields CASSPRDGELFF.

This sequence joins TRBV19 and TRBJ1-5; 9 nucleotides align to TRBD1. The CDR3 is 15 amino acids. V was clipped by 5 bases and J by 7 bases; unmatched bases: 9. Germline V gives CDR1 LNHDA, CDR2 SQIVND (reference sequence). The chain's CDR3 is CASSPRDRAKQPQHF. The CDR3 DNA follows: TGTGCCAGTAGTCCTCGGGACAGGGCGAAGCAGCCCCAGCATTTT.

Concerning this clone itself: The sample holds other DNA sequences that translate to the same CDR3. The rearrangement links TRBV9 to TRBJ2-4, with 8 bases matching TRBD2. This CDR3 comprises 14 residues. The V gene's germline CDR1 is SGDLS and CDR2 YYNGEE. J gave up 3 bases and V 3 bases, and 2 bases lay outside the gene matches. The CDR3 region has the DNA TGTGCCAGCAGCGGAACTAGCGGCAAAAACATTCAGTACTTC. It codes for CASSGTSGKNIQYF.

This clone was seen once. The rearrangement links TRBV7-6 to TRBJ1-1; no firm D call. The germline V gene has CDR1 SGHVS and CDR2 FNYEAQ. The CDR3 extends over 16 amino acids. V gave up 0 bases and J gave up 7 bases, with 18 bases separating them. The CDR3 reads CASSLAGMEGYGEAFF. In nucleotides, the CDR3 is TGTGCCAGCAGCTTAGCTGGGATGGAGGGATACGGTGAAGCTTTCTTT. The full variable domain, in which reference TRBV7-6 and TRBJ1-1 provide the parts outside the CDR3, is GAGVSQSPRYKVTKRGQDVALRCDPISGHVSLYWYRQALGQGPEFLTYFNYEAQQDKSGLPNDRFSAERPEGSISTLTIQRTEQRDSAMYRCASSLAGMEGYGEAFFGQGTRLTVV.

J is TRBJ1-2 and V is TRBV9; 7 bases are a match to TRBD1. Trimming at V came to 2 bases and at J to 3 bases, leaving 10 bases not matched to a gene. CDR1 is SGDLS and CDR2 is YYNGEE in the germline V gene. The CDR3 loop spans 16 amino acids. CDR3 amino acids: CASSVSQGIFDYGYTF. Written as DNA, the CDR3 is TGTGCCAGCAGCGTCTCACAGGGGATCTTTGACTATGGCTACACCTTC.

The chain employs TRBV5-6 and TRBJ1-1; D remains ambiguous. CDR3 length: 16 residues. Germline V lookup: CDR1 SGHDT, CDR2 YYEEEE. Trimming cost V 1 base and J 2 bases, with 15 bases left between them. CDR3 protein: CASSLLLLAENTEAFF. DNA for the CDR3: TGTGCCAGCAGCTTGTTACTTCTGGCAGAAAACACTGAAGCTTTCTTT.

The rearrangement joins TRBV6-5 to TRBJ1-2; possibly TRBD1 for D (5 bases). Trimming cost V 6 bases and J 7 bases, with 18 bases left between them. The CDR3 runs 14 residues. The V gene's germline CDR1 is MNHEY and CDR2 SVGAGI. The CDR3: CASSTPGDAIGYTF. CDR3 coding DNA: TGTGCCAGCAGCACTCCTGGGGACGCAATTGGCTACACCTTC.

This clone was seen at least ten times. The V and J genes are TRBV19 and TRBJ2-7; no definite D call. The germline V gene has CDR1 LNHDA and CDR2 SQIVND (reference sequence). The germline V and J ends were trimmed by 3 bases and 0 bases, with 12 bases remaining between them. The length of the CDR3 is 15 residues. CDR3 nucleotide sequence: TGTGCCAGTAGTATGTTCGCTGAAAGCTCCTACGAGCAGTACTTC. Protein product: CASSMFAESSYEQYF.

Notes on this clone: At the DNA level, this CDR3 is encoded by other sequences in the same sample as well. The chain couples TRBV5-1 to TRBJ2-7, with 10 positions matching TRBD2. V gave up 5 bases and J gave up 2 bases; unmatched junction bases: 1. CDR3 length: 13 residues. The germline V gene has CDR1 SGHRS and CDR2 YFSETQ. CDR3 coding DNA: TGCGCCAGCAGACTAGCGGGGACCTACGAGCAGTACTTC. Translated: CASRLAGTYEQYF.